This TCR beta chain was captured in a study of T-cell memory formation after mild COVID-19. This CDR3 has 14 amino acids. Trimming took 4 bases from V and 0 from J; bases not matched to a gene: 3. CDR1 and CDR2 from the germline V gene are SGHRS and YFSETQ. Points on this clonotype: Antigen specificity is unknown.

TCRdb analysed the 5' RACE reads with MiXCR anew, one entry per CDR3 protein. Of 450,000 or so distinct CDR3 sequences in the sample, 20% to 30% were seen once. The study, taken as a whole, reports: Contracting clones, day 15 to 85, had balanced CD4/CD8, and later expanders favored CD4+.

The receptor comes from an adult woman who had mild COVID-19 (a few samples of this study predate the infection). Cell type and time point are not known. The material sequenced was PBMCs or a T cell subset sorted from them (not recorded which). This rearrangement joins TRBV5-1 to TRBJ1-1, with 7 bases matching TRBD1. DNA of the CDR3: TGCGCCAGCAGCGGGGGACAGATGAACACTGAAGCTTTCTTT. Amino acid sequence: CASSGGQMNTEAFF.